This passage covers 5 T cell receptor beta chains from one sample sequenced in a study of cytomegalovirus exposure and HLA in healthy donors. 13 Jbeta primers and 60 Vbeta primers were used for the PCR. The method was immunoSEQ multiplex PCR; TCRdb's version includes in-frame clones alone and lacks a portion of them. There are 150,000 to 200,000 clones in the sample; approximately 67% occur only once, and 4% to 5.5% lies in the top ten. The sequencing sample was made of PBMCs. The receptors come from a woman younger than 30 in good health and CMV-seropositive.

This clone was detected once. The chain joins TRBV2 to TRBJ1-3; unclear D gene. The CDR3 runs 15 residues. V was pared by 5 bases and J by 0 bases, with 11 bases between. The germline CDR1 and CDR2 sequences are SNHLY and FYNNEI. Here the CDR3 reads CASSPNSISGNTIYF. The CDR3 nucleotides read TGTGCCAGCAGTCCTAACAGCATCTCTGGAAACACCATATATTTT.

The genes are TRBV5-5 and TRBJ1-1; a possible D gene is TRBD1 (5 bases). Germline V CDR1 and CDR2: SGHKS, YYEKEE (reference sequence). V lost 0 bases and J 4 bases, leaving 16 bases between the germline ends. This CDR3 has 16 residues. The CDR3 region has the DNA TGTGCCAGCAGCTTGGCCCCCGTTCCGGGGGGCACTGAAGCTTTCTTT. This translates into CASSLAPVPGGTEAFF.

The gene calls are TRBV7-2 and TRBJ1-5; 9 bases are shared with TRBD1. CDR1 is SGHTA, CDR2 FQGNSA, per germline. The CDR3 sequence is 13 residues long. Trimming took 1 base from V and 8 from J; bases not matched to a gene: 0. CDR3 bases: TGTGCCAGCAGCTTAGGACAGGGGGAGCCCCAGCATTTT. It is translated as CASSLGQGEPQHF.

The J gene is TRBJ1-1, the V gene TRBV27; possibly TRBD1 for D (5 bases). The CDR3 covers 14 residues. V was shortened by 8 bases and J by 0 bases, with 13 bases between the two germline ends. Germline V lookup: CDR1 MNHEY, CDR2 SMNVEV (reference sequence). This CDR3 is CASGDVGLNTEAFF. The DNA of the CDR3 is TGTGCCAGCGGGGATGTGGGGCTGAACACTGAAGCTTTCTTT.

The V gene is TRBV18, the J gene TRBJ1-2; 8 bases match TRBD1. CDR1 is KGHSH and CDR2 is LQKENI in the germline V gene. After removal of 5 bases from V and 12 bases from J, the junction contained 11 bases not matched to a gene. The CDR3 is made up of 13 amino acids. The chain's CDR3 is CASSFQSDRENTF. The CDR3 nucleotides are TGTGCCAGCTCATTCCAGTCGGACAGGGAAAACACCTTC.